This TCR beta chain was documented in a study of OX40 agonist ivuxolimab in advanced cancers. As for the study in general: Ivuxolimab, an antibody that agonizes OX40 (CD134), was administered to the patients.

The CDR3 runs to 13 residues. The V gene lost 6 bases and the J gene lost 1 base, with 9 bases spanning the gap. The germline CDR1 and CDR2 sequences are ENHRY and SYGVKD. Assay: immunoSEQ multiplex PCR; the TCRdb copy retains only in-frame clones and omits some. The sample carries 90,000 to 95,000 clones, 80% to 85% recorded once. Study-level results: Still undetermined is the antigen specificity of the expanded peripheral T cells. Compared with CD4+, CD8+ T cells on average had more expanded clones.

A note on this clone: The antigen remains unidentified.

The clonotype originates from an adult with an advanced solid tumor such as melanoma, head and neck, liver or kidney cancer. J is TRBJ1-1 and V is TRBV10-3; no reliable D call. The sample was CD4+ or CD8+ T cells sorted from blood, taken in a trial of the OX40 agonist ivuxolimab. The CDR3: CAISLQQNTEAFF. In nucleotides, the CDR3 is TGTGCCATCAGCCTACAGCAGAACACTGAAGCTTTCTTT.